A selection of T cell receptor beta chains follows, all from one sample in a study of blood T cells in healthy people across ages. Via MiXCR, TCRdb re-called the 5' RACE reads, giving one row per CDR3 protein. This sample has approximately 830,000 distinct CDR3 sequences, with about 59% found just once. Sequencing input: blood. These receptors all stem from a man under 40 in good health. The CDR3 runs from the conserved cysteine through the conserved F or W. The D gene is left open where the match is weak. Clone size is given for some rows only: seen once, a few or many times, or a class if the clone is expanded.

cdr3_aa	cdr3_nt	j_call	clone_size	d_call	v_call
CSATDRADQETQYF	TGCAGTGCAACGGACAGGGCCGACCAAGAGACCCAGTACTTC	TRBJ2-5	once	TRBD1	TRBV20-1
CATSRDSGAGNEQFF	TGTGCCACCAGCAGAGATTCTGGAGCTGGCAATGAGCAGTTCTTC	TRBJ2-1	.	.	TRBV15
CSVLGPSSYNEQFF	TGCAGCGTACTCGGGCCGAGCTCCTACAATGAGCAGTTCTTC	TRBJ2-1	.	.	TRBV29-1
CASSRGTSGGSEQFF	TGTGCCAGCAGCCGGGGGACTAGCGGGGGGTCCGAGCAGTTCTTC	TRBJ2-1	many	TRBD2	TRBV4-2
CASSLGNERYF	TGTGCCAGCAGCTTAGGAAACGAGCGGTACTTC	TRBJ2-5	once	.	TRBV7-3
CSASLTVNYGYTF	TGCAGTGCTAGTCTGACGGTTAACTATGGCTACACCTTC	TRBJ1-2	.	.	TRBV20-1
CASNRGNEQFF	TGTGCCAGCAACAGAGGGAATGAGCAGTTCTTC	TRBJ2-1	few	.	TRBV25-1
CAWMTGQNEKLFF	TGTGCCTGGATGACGGGACAGAATGAAAAACTGTTTTTT	TRBJ1-4	.	TRBD1	TRBV30
CASSLTGGLYGYTF	TGTGCCAGCAGTTTAACAGGGGGCCTCTATGGCTACACCTTC	TRBJ1-2	.	TRBD1	TRBV28
CASQSENRDRKNIQYF	TGTGCCTCCCAGAGCGAGAACAGGGATAGAAAAAACATTCAGTACTTC	TRBJ2-4	.	.	TRBV10-3
CSAKVNGLETQYF	TGCAGTGCTAAGGTGAATGGTTTAGAGACCCAGTACTTC	TRBJ2-5	.	.	TRBV20-1
CASRLNANEQFF	TGTGCCAGCAGGCTGAACGCGAATGAGCAGTTCTTC	TRBJ2-1	.	.	TRBV2
CASLRGVSYNEQFF	TGTGCCAGCCTAAGGGGGGTCTCCTACAATGAGCAGTTCTTC	TRBJ2-1	.	.	TRBV2
CASSQALLAGKETQYF	TGCGCCAGCAGCCAAGCCCTACTAGCGGGGAAAGAGACCCAGTACTTC	TRBJ2-5	.	TRBD2	TRBV4-3
CATWDRPRETQYF	TGTGCCACCTGGGACAGACCTCGGGAGACCCAGTACTTC	TRBJ2-5	few	TRBD1	TRBV10-3
CSARETRRETQYF	TGCAGTGCTAGAGAAACTAGGCGAGAGACCCAGTACTTC	TRBJ2-5	.	.	TRBV20-1
CSLGRTETDTQYF	TGCAGCCTCGGGAGGACGGAAACAGATACGCAGTATTTT	TRBJ2-3	.	TRBD2	TRBV20-1
CASSDRDRGSGTQYF	TGCGCCAGCAGCGACCGGGACAGGGGGTCAGGGACCCAGTACTTC	TRBJ2-5	.	TRBD1	TRBV5-1
CSVEAFAGTATYEQYF	TGCAGCGTTGAAGCTTTCGCCGGGACCGCTACCTACGAGCAGTACTTC	TRBJ2-7	.	.	TRBV29-1
CASSLIVTDGGYTF	TGTGCCAGCAGCTTAATCGTCACGGATGGGGGCTACACCTTC	TRBJ1-2	.	.	TRBV7-2
CASRDLYGYTF	TGTGCCAGCAGGGACCTCTATGGCTACACCTTC	TRBJ1-2	few	.	TRBV6-5
CSARGSTAFYGYTF	TGCAGTGCTAGAGGGTCGACGGCCTTCTATGGCTACACCTTC	TRBJ1-2	.	.	TRBV20-1
CASSGAGDHGYTF	TGTGCCAGCAGCGGGGCAGGAGACCATGGCTACACCTTC	TRBJ1-2	.	.	TRBV5-5
CSAPRGDRAGDTQYF	TGCAGTGCTCCCCGGGGGGACAGGGCGGGAGATACGCAGTATTTT	TRBJ2-3	.	TRBD1	TRBV20-1
CASSLEIGAGFANEQFF	TGTGCCAGCAGTTTAGAAATAGGGGCAGGGTTTGCCAATGAGCAGTTCTTC	TRBJ2-1	.	.	TRBV12-3/TRBV12-4
CASRVGRDGYGYTF	TGTGCCAGCAGAGTTGGAAGAGATGGCTATGGCTACACCTTC	TRBJ1-2	many	.	TRBV27
CASVSGGEQYF	TGTGCCAGCGTGTCTGGGGGCGAGCAGTACTTC	TRBJ2-7	few	.	TRBV10-3
CSARDSITGELFF	TGCAGTGCCCGGGACAGCATTACCGGGGAGCTGTTTTTT	TRBJ2-2	.	TRBD1	TRBV20-1
CASSLDLQGSSPLHF	TGTGCCAGCAGTTTAGACCTACAGGGGTCGTCACCCCTCCACTTT	TRBJ1-6	.	TRBD1	TRBV27
CASSWGGTANGYTF	TGTGCCAGCAGTTGGGGGGGGACGGCGAATGGCTACACCTTC	TRBJ1-2	.	.	TRBV28
CASSPTPTAYGEQYF	TGTGCCAGCAGCCCTACACCGACAGCCTATGGAGAGCAGTACTTC	TRBJ2-7	.	.	TRBV7-9
CAIRTGEGGTDTQYF	TGTGCCATCAGGACTGGGGAGGGGGGCACAGATACGCAGTATTTT	TRBJ2-3	.	.	TRBV10-3
CASSDSRGYTF	TGTGCCAGCAGTGATAGTCGGGGCTACACCTTC	TRBJ1-2	.	.	TRBV2
CASSPGVISPFTYEQYF	TGTGCCAGCAGCCCGGGGGTTATCTCCCCTTTTACCTACGAGCAGTACTTC	TRBJ2-7	.	.	TRBV3-1
CASSQDNGVFSGANVLTF	TGCGCCAGCAGCCAAGATAATGGCGTCTTCTCTGGGGCCAACGTCCTGACTTTC	TRBJ2-6	.	.	TRBV4-3
CASSLGRLSNQPQHF	TGTGCCAGCAGCTTAGGGCGGCTTAGCAATCAGCCCCAGCATTTT	TRBJ1-5	.	.	TRBV7-2
CASSQERRQGFQPQHF	TGCGCCAGCAGCCAAGAGCGAAGGCAGGGTTTCCAGCCCCAGCATTTT	TRBJ1-5	once	.	TRBV4-3
CASSRGGRGLSDEQFF	TGTGCCAGCAGCCGAGGGGGGCGGGGGCTCTCAGATGAGCAGTTCTTC	TRBJ2-1	.	.	TRBV5-6
CASGIQRHQPQHF	TGTGCCAGCGGAATACAGCGCCATCAGCCCCAGCATTTT	TRBJ1-5	.	.	TRBV27
CASSYRAGAYEQYF	TGTGCCAGCAGTTACAGGGCAGGGGCCTACGAGCAGTACTTC	TRBJ2-7	few	.	TRBV6-6
CASSTGTGDYRSSYEQYF	TGCGCCAGCAGCACCGGGACAGGGGACTATAGAAGCTCCTACGAGCAGTACTTC	TRBJ2-7	.	TRBD1	TRBV5-1
CASSSETGGNSPLHF	TGTGCCAGCTCATCCGAGACAGGGGGAAATTCACCCCTCCACTTT	TRBJ1-6	once	TRBD1	TRBV18
CASSVTGGYGYTF	TGTGCCAGCAGTGTGACAGGGGGGTATGGCTACACCTTC	TRBJ1-2	few	TRBD1	TRBV2